This T cell receptor beta chain comes out of a study of T cell repertoires in cytomegalovirus infection (dated 2019 in TCRdb). Context from the whole study: The HLA type of each donor mattered for the analysis, because public TCR beta signatures pointed to carriage of CMV infection along with the matching HLA type.

Measured from the cysteine to the phenylalanine, the CDR3 is 15 residues long. The CDR3 DNA has 45 bases and is translated from base 1. V is cut by 6 bases and J by 0 bases, and the space between the germline ends is 12 bases. CDR1 and CDR2 are drawn from the germline V gene: SGHTA, FQGNSA. Sequencing used an Illumina HiSeq 1500. In TCRdb, the public reads were trimmed at Q25 with fastp and aligned with MiXCR, with productive beta chains retained. All rows with the same CDR3 protein become a single entry with the most common DNA and genes. The sample contains 290,000 or so distinct CDR3 sequences, more than 20% of them found a single time. Of the sample, about 15% is held by the ten largest clones. This clonotype has just a few counts. The antigen it binds to is not known. It has no much larger one-base neighbor in the sample; base qualities were not kept. Paper-wide results and their limitations: Cumulative frequency of public TCR beta family members discriminated carriers of CMV infection plus the relevant HLA type in this cohort and an independent approximately 370-donor cohort. The ex vivo response was dominated by HLA-C-restricted CMV-specific TCR beta clonotypes, which also provided the single most frequent clonotype in two of eight donors.

Input material: PBMCs. The chain links TRBV7-2 with TRBJ1-3; too little of a D gene remains to name it. This receptor was obtained from a human donor in good health (CMV status not recorded). Some clones in this sample may be carry-over from other donors' samples. The CDR3 region has the sequence CASRRDGYSGNTIYF. Here is the DNA: TGTGCCAGCAGGCGTGACGGATACTCTGGAAACACCATATATTTT. The CDR3 plus the reference TRBV7-2 and TRBJ1-3 genes for the other parts give the full variable domain: GAGVSQSPSNKVTEKGKDVELRCDPISGHTALYWYRQSLGQGLEFLIYFQGNSAPDKSGLPSDRFSAERTGGSVSTLTIQRTQQEDSAVYLCASRRDGYSGNTIYFGEGSWLTVV.